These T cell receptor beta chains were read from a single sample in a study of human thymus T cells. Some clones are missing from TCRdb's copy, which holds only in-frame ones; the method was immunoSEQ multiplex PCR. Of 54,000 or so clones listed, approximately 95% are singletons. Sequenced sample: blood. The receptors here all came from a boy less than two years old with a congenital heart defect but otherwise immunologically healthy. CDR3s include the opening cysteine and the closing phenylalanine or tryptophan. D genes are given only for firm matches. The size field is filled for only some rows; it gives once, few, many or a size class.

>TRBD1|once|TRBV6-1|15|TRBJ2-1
CASSGADRGYNEQFF
TGTGCCAGCAGTGGGGCGGACAGGGGGTACAATGAGCAGTTCTTC
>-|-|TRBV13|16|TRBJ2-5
CASSDRQTRGQETQYF
TGTGCCAGCAGCGATAGACAGACCAGGGGCCAAGAGACCCAGTACTTC
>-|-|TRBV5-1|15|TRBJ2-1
CASSLVGGSYNEQFF
TGCGCCAGCAGCTTGGTTGGCGGCTCCTACAATGAGCAGTTCTTC
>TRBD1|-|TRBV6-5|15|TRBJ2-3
CASRDPGQGADTQYF
TGTGCCAGCAGAGATCCGGGACAGGGGGCAGATACGCAGTATTTT
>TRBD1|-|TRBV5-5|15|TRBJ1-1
CASSPQGASNTEAFF
TGTGCCAGCAGCCCTCAGGGGGCTTCGAACACTGAAGCTTTCTTT
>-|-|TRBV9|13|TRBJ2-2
CASSARTNGELFF
TGTGCCAGCAGCGCCCGGACGAACGGGGAGCTGTTTTTT
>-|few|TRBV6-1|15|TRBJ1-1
CASSESHRSNTEAFF
TGTGCCAGCAGTGAATCGCACAGATCGAACACTGAAGCTTTCTTT
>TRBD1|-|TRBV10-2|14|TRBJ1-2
CASSESTGNYGYTF
TGCGCCAGCAGTGAGTCGACAGGGAACTATGGCTACACCTTC
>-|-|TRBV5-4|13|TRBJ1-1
CASSGGGRTEAFF
TGTGCCAGCAGCGGTGGGGGGAGGACTGAAGCTTTCTTT
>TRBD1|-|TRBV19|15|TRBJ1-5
CASSILPTGVGPQHF
TGTGCCAGTAGTATATTGCCCACAGGGGTCGGGCCCCAGCATTTT
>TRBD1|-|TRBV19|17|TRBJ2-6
CASSPRQGPTGANVLTF
TGTGCCAGTAGTCCGAGACAGGGACCGACGGGGGCCAACGTCCTGACTTTC
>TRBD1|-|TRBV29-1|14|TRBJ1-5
CSVGGGTGNQPQHF
TGCAGCGTTGGGGGTGGGACAGGGAATCAGCCCCAGCATTTT
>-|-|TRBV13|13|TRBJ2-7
CASSLVRQGEQYF
TGTGCCAGCAGCTTAGTACGACAAGGCGAGCAGTACTTC
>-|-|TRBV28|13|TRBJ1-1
CASRPTGWTEAFF
TGTGCCAGCAGACCTACAGGGTGGACTGAAGCTTTCTTT
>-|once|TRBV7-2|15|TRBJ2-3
CASSRRGLFTDTQYF
TGTGCCAGCAGCCGAAGAGGACTATTCACAGATACGCAGTATTTT
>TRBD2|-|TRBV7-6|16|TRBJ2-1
CASSFSRLAAYNEQFF
TGTGCCAGCAGCTTTTCCCGACTAGCAGCCTACAATGAGCAGTTCTTC
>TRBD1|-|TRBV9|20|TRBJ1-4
CASSVGSGTGGLRGYEKLFF
TGTGCCAGCAGCGTAGGATCCGGGACAGGGGGTCTTCGGGGATACGAAAAACTGTTTTTT
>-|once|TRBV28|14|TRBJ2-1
CASRGGATYNEQFF
TGTGCCAGCCGGGGTGGGGCCACCTACAATGAGCAGTTCTTC
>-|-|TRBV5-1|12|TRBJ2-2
CASSLGAGELFF
TGCGCCAGCAGCTTGGGGGCCGGGGAGCTGTTTTTT
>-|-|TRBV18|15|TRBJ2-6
CASSLGLSGANVLTF
TGTGCCAGCTCACTGGGACTCTCTGGGGCCAACGTCCTGACTTTC
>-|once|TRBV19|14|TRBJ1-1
CASSISVMNTEAFF
TGTGCCAGTAGTATATCAGTCATGAACACTGAAGCTTTCTTT
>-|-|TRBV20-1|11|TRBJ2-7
CSASLLEGQYF
TGCAGTGCTAGTCTACTAGAGGGCCAGTACTTC
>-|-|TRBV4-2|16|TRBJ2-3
CASSQEDGISTDTQYF
TGTGCCAGCAGCCAAGAAGACGGGATCTCCACAGATACGCAGTATTTT
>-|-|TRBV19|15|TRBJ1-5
CASSIGSGLYQPQHF
TGTGCCAGTAGTATAGGTTCTGGGCTTTACCAGCCCCAGCATTTT
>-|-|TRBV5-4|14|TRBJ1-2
CASSLGGSSNGYTF
TGTGCCAGCAGCTTGGGGGGGTCTTCTAATGGCTACACCTTC
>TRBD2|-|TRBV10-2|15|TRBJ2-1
CASSPLSGGYNEQFF
TGCGCCAGCAGCCCTTTGTCGGGGGGCTACAATGAGCAGTTCTTC
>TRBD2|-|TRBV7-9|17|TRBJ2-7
CASSLDLSGRAGYEQYF
TGTGCCAGCAGCTTAGACCTTAGCGGGAGGGCCGGGTACGAGCAGTACTTC
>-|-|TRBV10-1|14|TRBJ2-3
CASRTGTSGDTQYF
TGCGCCAGCAGGACCGGGACTTCTGGTGATACGCAGTATTTT
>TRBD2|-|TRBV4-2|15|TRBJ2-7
CASSQDGGRADEQYF
TGTGCCAGCAGCCAAGATGGAGGGAGGGCCGACGAGCAGTACTTC
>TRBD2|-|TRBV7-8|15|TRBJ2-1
CASSLIAGGPEEQFF
TGTGCCAGCAGCTTAATTGCGGGGGGGCCGGAGGAGCAGTTCTTC
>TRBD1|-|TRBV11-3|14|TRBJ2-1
CASSLVDRAGEQFF
TGTGCCAGCAGCTTAGTTGACAGGGCTGGTGAGCAGTTCTTC
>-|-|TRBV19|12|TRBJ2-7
CASSINGYEQYF
TGTGCCAGTAGTATAAACGGGTACGAGCAGTACTTC
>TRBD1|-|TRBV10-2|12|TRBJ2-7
CASSETGGEQYF
TGCGCCAGCAGTGAGACAGGGGGCGAGCAGTACTTC
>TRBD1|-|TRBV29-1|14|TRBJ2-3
CSVGTGAGTDTQYF
TGCAGCGTAGGGACAGGGGCGGGTACAGATACGCAGTATTTT
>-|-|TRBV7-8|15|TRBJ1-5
CASSLFRGSNQPQHF
TGTGCCAGCAGCTTATTTAGGGGTTCCAATCAGCCCCAGCATTTT
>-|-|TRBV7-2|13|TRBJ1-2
CASSLDGEYGYTF
TGTGCCAGCAGCTTAGACGGGGAATATGGCTACACCTTC
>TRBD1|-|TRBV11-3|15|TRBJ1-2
CASSLEGQGIYGYTF
TGTGCCAGCAGCTTAGAAGGACAGGGGATCTATGGCTACACCTTC